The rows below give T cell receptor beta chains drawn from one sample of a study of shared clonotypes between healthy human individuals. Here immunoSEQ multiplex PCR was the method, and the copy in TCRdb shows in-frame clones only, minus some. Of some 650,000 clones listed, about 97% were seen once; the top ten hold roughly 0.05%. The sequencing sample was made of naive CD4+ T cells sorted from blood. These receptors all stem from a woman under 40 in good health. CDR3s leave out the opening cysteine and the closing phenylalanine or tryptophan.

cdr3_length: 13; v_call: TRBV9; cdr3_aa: ASSAQTGVNSPLH
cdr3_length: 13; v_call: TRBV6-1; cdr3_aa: ASTKTGILNTEAF
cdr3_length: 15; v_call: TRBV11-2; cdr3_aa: ASSRPGQGRKSYEQY
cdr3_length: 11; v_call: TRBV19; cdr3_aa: ASSISGGQPQH
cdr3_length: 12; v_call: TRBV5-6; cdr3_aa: ASSSGRMNTEAF
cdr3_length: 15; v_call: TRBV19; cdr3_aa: ASSLAHARVRGYEQY
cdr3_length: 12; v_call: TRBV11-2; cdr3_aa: ASSQLVDTGELF
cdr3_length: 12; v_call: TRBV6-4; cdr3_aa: ASSPSGTFYGYT
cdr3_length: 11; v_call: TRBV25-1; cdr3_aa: ASSATGGEKLF
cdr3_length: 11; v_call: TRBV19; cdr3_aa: ASSQDRPTGYT
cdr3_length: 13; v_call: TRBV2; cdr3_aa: ASRATGGNFYEQY